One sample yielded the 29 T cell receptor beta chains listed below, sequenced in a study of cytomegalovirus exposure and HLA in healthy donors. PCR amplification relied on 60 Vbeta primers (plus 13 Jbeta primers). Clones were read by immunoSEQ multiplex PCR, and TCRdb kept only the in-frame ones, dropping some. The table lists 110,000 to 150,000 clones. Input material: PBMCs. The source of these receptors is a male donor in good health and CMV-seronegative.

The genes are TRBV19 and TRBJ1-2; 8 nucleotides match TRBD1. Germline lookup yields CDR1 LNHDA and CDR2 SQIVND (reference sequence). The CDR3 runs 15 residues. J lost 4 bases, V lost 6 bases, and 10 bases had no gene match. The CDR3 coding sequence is TGTGCCAGTAGCGAAGCCCTCACAGGGGGCTATGGCTACACCTTC. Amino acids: CASSEALTGGYGYTF.

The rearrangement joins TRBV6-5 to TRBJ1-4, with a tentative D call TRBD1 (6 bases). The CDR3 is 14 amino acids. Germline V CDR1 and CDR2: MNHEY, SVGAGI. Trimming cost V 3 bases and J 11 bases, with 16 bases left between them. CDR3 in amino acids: CASSYYRDERKLFF. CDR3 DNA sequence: TGTGCCAGCAGTTATTACAGGGACGAACGGAAACTGTTTTTT.

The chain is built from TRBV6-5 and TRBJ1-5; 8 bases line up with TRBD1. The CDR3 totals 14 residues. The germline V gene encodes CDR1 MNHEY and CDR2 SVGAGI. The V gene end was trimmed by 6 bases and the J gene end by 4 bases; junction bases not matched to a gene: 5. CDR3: CASSPDRANQPQHF. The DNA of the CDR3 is TGTGCCAGCAGCCCGGACAGGGCGAATCAGCCCCAGCATTTT.

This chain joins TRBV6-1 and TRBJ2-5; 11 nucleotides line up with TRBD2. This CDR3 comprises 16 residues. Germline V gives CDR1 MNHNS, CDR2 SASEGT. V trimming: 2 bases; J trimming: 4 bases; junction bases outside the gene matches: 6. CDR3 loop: CASSEYSGRARETQYF. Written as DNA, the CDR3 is TGTGCCAGCAGTGAATATAGCGGGAGGGCCAGAGAGACCCAGTACTTC.

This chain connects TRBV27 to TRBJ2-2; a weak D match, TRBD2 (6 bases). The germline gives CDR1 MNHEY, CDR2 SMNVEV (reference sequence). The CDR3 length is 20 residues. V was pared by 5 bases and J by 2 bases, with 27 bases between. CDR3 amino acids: CASSPREMTPRNRNTGELFF. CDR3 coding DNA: TGTGCCAGCAGTCCCCGGGAGATGACACCCCGAAACAGAAACACCGGGGAGCTGTTTTTT.

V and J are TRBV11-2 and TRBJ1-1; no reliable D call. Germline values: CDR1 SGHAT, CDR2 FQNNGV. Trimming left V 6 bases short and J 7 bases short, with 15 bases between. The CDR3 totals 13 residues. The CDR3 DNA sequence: TGTGCCAGCAGTCAAAACTCCCGGGATGAAGCTTTCTTT. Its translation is CASSQNSRDEAFF. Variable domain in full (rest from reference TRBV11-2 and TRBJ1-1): EAGVAQSPRYKIIEKRQSVAFWCNPISGHATLYWYQQILGQGPKLLIQFQNNGVVDDSQLPKDRFSAERLKGVDSTLKIQPAKLEDSAVYLCASSQNSRDEAFFGQGTRLTVV.

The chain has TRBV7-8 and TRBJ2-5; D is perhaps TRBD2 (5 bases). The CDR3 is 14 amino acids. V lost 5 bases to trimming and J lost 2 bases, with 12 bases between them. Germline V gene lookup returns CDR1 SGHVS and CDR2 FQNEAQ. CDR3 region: CASSPTRLQETQYF. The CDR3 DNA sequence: TGTGCCAGCAGCCCAACTAGACTACAAGAGACCCAGTACTTC.

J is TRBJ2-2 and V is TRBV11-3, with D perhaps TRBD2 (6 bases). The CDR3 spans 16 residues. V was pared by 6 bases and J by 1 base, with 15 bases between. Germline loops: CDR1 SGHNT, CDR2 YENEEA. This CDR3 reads CASSTRAGLNTGELFF. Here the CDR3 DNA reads TGTGCCAGCAGTACGAGGGCGGGACTGAACACCGGGGAGCTGTTTTTT.

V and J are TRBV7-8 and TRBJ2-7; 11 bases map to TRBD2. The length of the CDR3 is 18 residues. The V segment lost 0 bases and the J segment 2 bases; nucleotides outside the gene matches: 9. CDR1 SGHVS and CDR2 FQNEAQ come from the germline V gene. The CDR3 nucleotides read TGTGCCAGCAGCTTAGCCACTAGCGGGGGTCCCTTAACCTACGAGCAGTACTTC. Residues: CASSLATSGGPLTYEQYF.

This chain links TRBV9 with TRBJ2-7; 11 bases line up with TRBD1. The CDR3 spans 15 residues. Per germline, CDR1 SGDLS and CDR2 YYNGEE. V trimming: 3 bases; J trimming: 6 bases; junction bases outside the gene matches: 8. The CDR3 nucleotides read TGTGCCAGCAGCGGCCGGGACAGGGGGTTAAGCGAGCAGTACTTC. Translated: CASSGRDRGLSEQYF.

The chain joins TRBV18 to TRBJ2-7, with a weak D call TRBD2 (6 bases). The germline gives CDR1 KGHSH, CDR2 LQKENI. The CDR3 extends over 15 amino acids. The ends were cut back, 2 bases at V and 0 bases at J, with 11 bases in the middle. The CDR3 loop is CASSPGRGDSYEQYF. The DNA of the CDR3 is TGTGCCAGCTCACCAGGTCGCGGGGACTCCTACGAGCAGTACTTC.

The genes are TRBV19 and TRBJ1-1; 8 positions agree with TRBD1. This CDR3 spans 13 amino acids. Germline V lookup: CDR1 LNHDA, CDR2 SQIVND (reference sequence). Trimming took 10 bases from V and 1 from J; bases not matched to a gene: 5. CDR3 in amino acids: CATKTGANTEAFF. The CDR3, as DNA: TGTGCCACCAAGACAGGGGCGAACACTGAAGCTTTCTTT. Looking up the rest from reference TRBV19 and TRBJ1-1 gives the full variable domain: DGGITQSPKYLFRKEGQNVTLSCEQNLNHDAMYWYRQDPGQGLRLIYYSQIVNDFQKGDIAEGYSVSREKKESFPLTVTSAQKNPTAFYLCATKTGANTEAFFGQGTRLTVV.

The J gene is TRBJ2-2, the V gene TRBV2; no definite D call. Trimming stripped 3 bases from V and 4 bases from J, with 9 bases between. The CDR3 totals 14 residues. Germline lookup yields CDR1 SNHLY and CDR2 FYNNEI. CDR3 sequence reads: CASSDRIGTGELFF. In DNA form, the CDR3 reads TGTGCCAGCAGTGACAGGATAGGCACCGGGGAGCTGTTTTTT.

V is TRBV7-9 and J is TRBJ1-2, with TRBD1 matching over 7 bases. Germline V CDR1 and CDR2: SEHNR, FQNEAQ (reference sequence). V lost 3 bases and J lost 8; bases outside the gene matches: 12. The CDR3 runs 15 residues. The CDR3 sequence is CASSFGGRGEGGYTF. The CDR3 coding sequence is TGTGCCAGCAGCTTTGGGGGCAGGGGGGAAGGAGGCTACACCTTC.

CDR3 amino acids: CASSPLTGGFDTEAFF. CDR3 DNA sequence: TGTGCCAGCTCACCCCTGACAGGGGGCTTCGACACTGAAGCTTTCTTT. The chain uses TRBV18 and TRBJ1-1; TRBD1 matches at 10 bases. CDR3 length: 16 amino acids. Per the germline V gene, CDR1 is KGHSH and CDR2 is LQKENI. The V and J ends lost 3 bases and 3 bases, in that order; junction bases with no gene match: 7.

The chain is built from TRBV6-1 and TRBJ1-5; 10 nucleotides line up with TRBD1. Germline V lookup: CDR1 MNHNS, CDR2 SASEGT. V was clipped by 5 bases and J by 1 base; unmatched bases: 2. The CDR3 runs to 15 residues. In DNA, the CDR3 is TGTGCCAGCAGTTTGACAGGGGGCAGCAATCAGCCCCAGCATTTT. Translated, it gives CASSLTGGSNQPQHF.

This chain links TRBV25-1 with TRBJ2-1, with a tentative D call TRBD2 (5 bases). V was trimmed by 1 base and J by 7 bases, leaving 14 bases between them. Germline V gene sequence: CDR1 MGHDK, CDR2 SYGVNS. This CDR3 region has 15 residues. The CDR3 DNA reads TGTGCCAGCAGTGAATCGGTAATAGCGAGGAATGAGCAGTTCTTC. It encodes CASSESVIARNEQFF.

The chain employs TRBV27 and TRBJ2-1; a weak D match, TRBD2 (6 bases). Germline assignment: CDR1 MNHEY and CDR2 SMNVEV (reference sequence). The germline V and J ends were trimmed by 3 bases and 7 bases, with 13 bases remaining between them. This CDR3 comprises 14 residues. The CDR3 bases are TGTGCCAGCAGTTTCCCTAGGACTATAAATGAGCAGTTCTTC. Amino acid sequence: CASSFPRTINEQFF.

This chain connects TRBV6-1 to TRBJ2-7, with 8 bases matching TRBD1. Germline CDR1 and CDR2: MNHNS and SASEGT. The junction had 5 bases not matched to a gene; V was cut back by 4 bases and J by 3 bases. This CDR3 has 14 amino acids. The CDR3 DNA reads TGTGCCAGCAGTGGGGGACAGGTATTCTACGAGCAGTACTTC. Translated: CASSGGQVFYEQYF.

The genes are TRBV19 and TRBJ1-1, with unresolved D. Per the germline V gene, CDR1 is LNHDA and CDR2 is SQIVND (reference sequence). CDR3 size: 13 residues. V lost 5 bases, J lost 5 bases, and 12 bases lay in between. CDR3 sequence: CASSFRLTTEAFF. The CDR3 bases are TGTGCCAGTAGTTTCCGACTGACTACTGAAGCTTTCTTT.

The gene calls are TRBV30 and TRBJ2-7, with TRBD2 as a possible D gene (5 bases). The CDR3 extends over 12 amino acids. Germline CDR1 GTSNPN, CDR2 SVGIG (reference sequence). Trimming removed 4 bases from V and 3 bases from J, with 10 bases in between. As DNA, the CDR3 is TGTGCCTGGACTAGCAGCGGCTACGAGCAGTACTTC. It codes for CAWTSSGYEQYF.

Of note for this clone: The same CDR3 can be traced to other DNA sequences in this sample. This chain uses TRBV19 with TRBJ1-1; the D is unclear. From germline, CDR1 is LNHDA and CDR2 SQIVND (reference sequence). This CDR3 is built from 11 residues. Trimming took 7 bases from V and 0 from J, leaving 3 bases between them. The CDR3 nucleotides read TGTGCCAGTATCATGAACACTGAAGCTTTCTTT. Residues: CASIMNTEAFF.

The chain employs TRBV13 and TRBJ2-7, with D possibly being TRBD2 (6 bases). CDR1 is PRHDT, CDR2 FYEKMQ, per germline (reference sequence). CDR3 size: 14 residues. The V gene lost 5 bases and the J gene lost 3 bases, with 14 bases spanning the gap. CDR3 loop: CASSAGRRGYEQYF. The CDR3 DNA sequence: TGTGCCAGCAGCGCGGGGAGAAGAGGCTACGAGCAGTACTTC.

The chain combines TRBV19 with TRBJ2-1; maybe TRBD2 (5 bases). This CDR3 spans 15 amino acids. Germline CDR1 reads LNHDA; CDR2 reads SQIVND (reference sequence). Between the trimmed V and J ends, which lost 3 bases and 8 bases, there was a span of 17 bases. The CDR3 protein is CASSISRPEGDEQFF. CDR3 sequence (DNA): TGTGCCAGTAGTATCAGTCGGCCTGAGGGCGATGAGCAGTTCTTC.

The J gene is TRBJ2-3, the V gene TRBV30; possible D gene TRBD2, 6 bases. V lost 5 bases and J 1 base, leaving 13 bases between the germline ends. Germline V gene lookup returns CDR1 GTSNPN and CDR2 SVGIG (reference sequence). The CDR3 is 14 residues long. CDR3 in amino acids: CAWAHSGRTDTQYF. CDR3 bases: TGTGCCTGGGCACATAGCGGCCGCACAGATACGCAGTATTTT.

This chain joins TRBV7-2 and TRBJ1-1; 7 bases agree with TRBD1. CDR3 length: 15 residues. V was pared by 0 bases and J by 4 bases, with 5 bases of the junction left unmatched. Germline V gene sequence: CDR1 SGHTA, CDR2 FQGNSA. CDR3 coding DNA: TGTGCCAGCAGCTTAGCGTGGGCAGGGGGCACTGAAGCTTTCTTT. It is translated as CASSLAWAGGTEAFF.

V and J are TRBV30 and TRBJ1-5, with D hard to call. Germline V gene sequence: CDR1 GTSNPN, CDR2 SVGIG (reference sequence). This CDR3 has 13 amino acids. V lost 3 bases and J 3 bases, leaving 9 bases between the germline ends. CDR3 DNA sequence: TGTGCCTGGAGCGATCAGGTCAATCAGCCCCAGCATTTT. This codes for CAWSDQVNQPQHF.

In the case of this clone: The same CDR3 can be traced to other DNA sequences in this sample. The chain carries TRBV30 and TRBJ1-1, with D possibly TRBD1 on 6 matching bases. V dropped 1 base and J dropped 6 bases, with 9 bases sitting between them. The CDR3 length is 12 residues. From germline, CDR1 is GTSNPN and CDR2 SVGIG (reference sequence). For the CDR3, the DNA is TGTGCCTGGAGTGGTCAGGGGCCTGAAGCTTTCTTT. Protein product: CAWSGQGPEAFF. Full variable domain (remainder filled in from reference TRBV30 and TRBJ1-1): SQTIHQWPATLVQPVGSPLSLECTVEGTSNPNLYWYRQAAGRGLQLLFYSVGIGQISSEVPQNLSASRPQDRQFILSSKKLLLSDSGFYLCAWSGQGPEAFFGQGTRLTVV.

The CDR3 bases are TGTGCCAGCAGCTTAGGCGGGGGACAAGAGACCCAGTACTTC. Protein sequence: CASSLGGGQETQYF. V usage is TRBV7-9 and J usage is TRBJ2-5, with 7 bases fitting TRBD2. Germline CDR1 reads SEHNR; CDR2 reads FQNEAQ (reference sequence). J was trimmed by 2 bases and V by 1 base; bases with no gene match: 1. The length of the CDR3 is 14 residues.